Each of the 27 T cell receptor beta chains below was sequenced from the same sample in a study of blood T cell repertoires in COVID-19. TCRdb's copy holds only in-frame clones and misses some; the assay was immunoSEQ multiplex PCR. The sample shows 140,000 to 150,000 clones, approximately 85% of them seen only once. The sequencing input was peripheral blood. The receptors here all came from a woman aged 60-75 years with COVID-19, enrolled during active disease.

The V call is TRBV30, the J call TRBJ1-1; D ambiguous. The CDR3 is 14 amino acids. V lost 5 bases and J lost 1, with 14 bases in between. CDR1 is GTSNPN and CDR2 is SVGIG in the germline V gene (reference sequence). The CDR3 sequence: CAWGPTGGNTEAFF. In DNA, the CDR3 is TGTGCCTGGGGGCCGACGGGAGGGAACACTGAAGCTTTCTTT.

The chain joins TRBV9 to TRBJ2-1; 11 positions match TRBD1. The CDR3 has 15 amino acids. Germline lookup yields CDR1 SGDLS and CDR2 YYNGEE. Unmatched junction bases numbered 4, after V lost 0 bases and J lost 8 bases. The CDR3 here is CASSVVGQGGDEQFF. CDR3 coding DNA: TGTGCCAGCAGCGTAGTGGGACAGGGGGGCGATGAGCAGTTCTTC.

The chain carries TRBV3-1 (or the pseudogene TRBV3-2) and TRBJ2-1, with a tentative D call TRBD1 (5 bases). Germline V gene lookup returns CDR1 LGHDT and CDR2 YNNKEL (reference sequence). The CDR3 runs 18 residues. V lost 1 base and J lost 1, with 17 bases in between. CDR3 DNA: TGTGCCAGCAGCCAAGGGGGCTCGAGGATCCCATCCTACAATGAGCAGTTCTTC. Translating it yields CASSQGGSRIPSYNEQFF.

This clone was picked up one time. The rearrangement links TRBV20-1 to TRBJ1-1; perhaps TRBD1 as D (6 bases). Trimming took off 3 bases at V and 3 bases at J, with 14 bases between the two ends. Per germline, CDR1 DFQATT and CDR2 SNEGSKA (reference sequence). The length of the CDR3 is 14 residues. The CDR3 region is CSASGQGSDTEAFF. The CDR3 region has the DNA TGCAGTGCTAGTGGGCAGGGGAGCGACACTGAAGCTTTCTTT.

V and J are TRBV28 and TRBJ1-2, with D possibly being TRBD1 (6 bases). This CDR3 has 13 residues. In germline, CDR1 is MDHEN, CDR2 SYDVKM. V was cut by 6 bases and J by 2 bases, with 10 bases left in between. CDR3 protein: CASSWTDNYGYTF. The CDR3 coding sequence is TGTGCCAGCAGCTGGACAGACAACTATGGCTACACCTTC.

This clone has only a few counts. The chain has TRBV7-3 and TRBJ2-7; 14 nucleotides match TRBD2. Germline CDR1 is SGHTA and CDR2 is FQGTGA. V lost 2 bases and J lost 5; bases outside the gene matches: 5. The CDR3 runs to 16 residues. CDR3 in DNA: TGTGCCAGCAGCTTAGGGACTAGCGGGGGAATCGACGAGCAGTACTTC. Its translation: CASSLGTSGGIDEQYF.

The chain couples TRBV5-1 to TRBJ1-2; maybe TRBD1 (5 bases). The CDR3 spans 13 residues. Germline V gene data show CDR1 as SGHRS and CDR2 as YFSETQ. Trimming took off 0 bases at V and 7 bases at J, with 10 bases between the two ends. The CDR3 bases are TGCGCCAGCAGCTTGGAGGGGTTGAGTGGCTACACCTTC. Translation: CASSLEGLSGYTF.

The V gene is TRBV3-1 (or the pseudogene TRBV3-2), the J gene TRBJ1-2; 10 nucleotides align to TRBD1. J lost 3 bases, V lost 1 base, and 2 bases had no gene match. CDR3 length: 15 amino acids. CDR1 is LGHDT, CDR2 YNNKEL, per germline (reference sequence). The CDR3 DNA follows: TGTGCCAGCAGCCAAGCGGACAGGGGGGACTATGGCTACACCTTC. Encoded protein: CASSQADRGDYGYTF.

J is TRBJ2-7 and V is TRBV4-3; D is unclear. Germline CDR1 is LGHNA and CDR2 is YSLEER. V was shortened by 1 base and J by 5 bases, with 21 bases between the two germline ends. The length of the CDR3 is 17 residues. The CDR3 DNA sequence: TGCGCCAGCAGCCAAGTTCTTACGAGAGGAATGAGGAACGAGCAGTACTTC. Its translation is CASSQVLTRGMRNEQYF.

The J gene is TRBJ1-2, the V gene TRBV29-1; D perhaps matches TRBD1 (6 bases). V was trimmed by 3 bases and J by 8 bases, leaving 10 bases between them. There are 11 residues in the CDR3. CDR1 and CDR2 from the germline V gene are SQVTM and ANQGSEA. CDR3: CSVDGGWGYTF. The CDR3 nucleotides are TGCAGCGTTGATGGGGGCTGGGGCTACACCTTC.

The CDR3 protein is CASRNRGGNSPLHF. The CDR3 DNA follows: TGTGCCAGCAGAAACAGGGGCGGTAATTCACCCCTCCACTTT. V and J are TRBV2 and TRBJ1-6; TRBD1 matches at 7 bases. The CDR3 has 14 residues. The trim removed 6 bases at V and 6 bases at J, leaving 5 bases unmatched. In germline, CDR1 is SNHLY, CDR2 FYNNEI.

This clone was found a few times. The chain couples TRBV14 to TRBJ2-7, with TRBD1 identical over 8 bases. CDR1 is SGHDN, CDR2 FVKESK, per germline. This CDR3 has 16 amino acids. V lost 3 bases to trimming and J lost 3 bases; unmatched junction nucleotides: 10. The CDR3 DNA sequence: TGTGCCAGCAGCCATCCCCGAAATACAGGGGGCTACGAGCAGTACTTC. Amino acid sequence: CASSHPRNTGGYEQYF. Full variable domain (remainder filled in from reference TRBV14 and TRBJ2-7): EAGVTQFPSHSVIEKGQTVTLRCDPISGHDNLYWYRRVMGKEIKFLLHFVKESKQDESGMPNNRFLAERTGGTYSTLKVQPAELEDSGVYFCASSHPRNTGGYEQYFGPGTRLTVT.

The CDR3 coding sequence is TGTGCCACCAGCAGCGGACAGGGGTTGAGGGGAAACACCATATATTTT. Translating it yields CATSSGQGLRGNTIYF. The V call is TRBV15, the J call TRBJ1-3; 9 positions match TRBD1. Unmatched junction bases numbered 7, after V lost 3 bases and J lost 4 bases. Germline CDR1 LNHNV, CDR2 YYDKDF (reference sequence). This CDR3 contains 16 residues.

The chain carries TRBV3-1 (or the pseudogene TRBV3-2) and TRBJ2-3; 8 nucleotides line up with TRBD2. In germline, CDR1 is LGHDT, CDR2 YNNKEL (reference sequence). The V segment lost 1 base and the J segment 2 bases; nucleotides outside the gene matches: 5. The CDR3 is 16 residues long. The CDR3 is CASSQVAGGYTDTQYF. CDR3 sequence (DNA): TGTGCCAGCAGCCAAGTTGCGGGGGGCTACACAGATACGCAGTATTTT.

The gene calls are TRBV4-3 and TRBJ2-1; possible D gene TRBD2, 6 bases. There are 15 residues in the CDR3. The germline CDR1 and CDR2 sequences are LGHNA and YSLEER. V lost 4 bases, J lost 6 bases, and 16 bases lay in between. The CDR3 reads CASSRSGLPFNEQFF. The DNA of the CDR3 is TGCGCCAGCAGCCGATCGGGACTGCCCTTCAATGAGCAGTTCTTC.

The chain joins TRBV4-3 to TRBJ1-2, with D possibly TRBD1 on 6 matching bases. Trimming took off 1 base at V and 4 bases at J, with 13 bases between the two ends. The CDR3 is 15 residues long. Germline V gene data show CDR1 as LGHNA and CDR2 as YSLEER. CDR3 amino acids: CASSQASGQLYGYTF. CDR3 DNA: TGCGCCAGCAGCCAAGCATCCGGACAGCTCTATGGCTACACCTTC.

This clone came up once. The rearrangement joins TRBV9 to TRBJ2-7; D might be TRBD2 (6 bases). With 1 base removed from V and 3 bases from J, the gap between germline ends came to 17 bases. From germline, CDR1 is SGDLS and CDR2 YYNGEE. The CDR3 runs 16 residues. DNA of the CDR3: TGTGCCAGCAGCGTAAATCGGGAGAATCTTTACTACGAGCAGTACTTC. Amino acid sequence: CASSVNRENLYYEQYF.

This clone was seen more than once but under ten times. The chain combines TRBV7-3 with TRBJ2-3; 10 bases align to TRBD1. Per the germline V gene, CDR1 is SGHTA and CDR2 is FQGTGA. This CDR3 comprises 17 residues. J gave up 4 bases and V 5 bases, and 12 bases lay outside the gene matches. The CDR3 region has the DNA TGTGCCAGCAGCCTCAGATTCCCGGGACAGGGGTCAGATACGCAGTATTTT. This codes for CASSLRFPGQGSDTQYF. Full variable domain (outside the CDR3, taken from reference TRBV7-3 and TRBJ2-3): GAGVSQTPSNKVTEKGKYVELRCDPISGHTALYWYRQSLGQGPEFLIYFQGTGAADDSGLPNDRFFAVRPEGSVSTLKIQRTERGDSAVYLCASSLRFPGQGSDTQYFGPGTRLTVL.

The CDR3 nucleotides read TGCGCCAGCAGCCCCGGGACAGATTCTTCTAACTATGGCTACACCTTC. This encodes CASSPGTDSSNYGYTF. The chain combines TRBV5-1 with TRBJ1-2; 7 positions match TRBD1. The length of the CDR3 is 16 residues. V shed 4 bases and J 0 bases; nucleotides not matched to a gene: 9. CDR1 and CDR2 (germline): SGHRS, YFSETQ.

V is TRBV6-6 and J is TRBJ2-7; 9 positions agree with TRBD1. V gave up 2 bases and J gave up 5 bases; unmatched junction bases: 4. The germline CDR1 and CDR2 sequences are MNHNY and SVGAGI (reference sequence). There are 14 residues in the CDR3. The CDR3 protein is CASSYGDRADEQYF. The DNA of the CDR3 is TGTGCCAGCAGTTACGGGGACAGGGCCGACGAGCAGTACTTC.

J is TRBJ1-3 and V is TRBV13, with no clear D. V was pared by 0 bases and J by 0 bases, with 12 bases between. There are 17 residues in the CDR3. CDR1 is PRHDT and CDR2 is FYEKMQ in the germline V gene (reference sequence). The chain's CDR3 is CASSLGRVIYSGNTIYF. CDR3 coding DNA: TGTGCCAGCAGCTTAGGCCGAGTTATTTACTCTGGAAACACCATATATTTT.

The genes are TRBV2 and TRBJ2-1; 8 bases are shared with TRBD2. The CDR3 contains 14 residues. The germline CDR1 and CDR2 sequences are SNHLY and FYNNEI. Germline trimming cut 6 bases from V and 4 bases from J; bases unmatched to any gene: 5. Here the CDR3 reads CASRRGGIYNEQFF. CDR3 DNA sequence: TGTGCCAGCAGACGGGGGGGGATTTACAATGAGCAGTTCTTC. The full variable domain, rest sourced from reference TRBV2 and TRBJ2-1, is EPEVTQTPSHQVTQMGQEVILRCVPISNHLYFYWYRQILGQKVEFLVSFYNNEISEKSEIFDDQFSVERPDGSNFTLKIRSTKLEDSAMYFCASRRGGIYNEQFFGPGTRLTVL.

This chain joins TRBV2 and TRBJ2-1; a possible D gene is TRBD2 (7 bases). Trimming took 7 bases from V and 0 from J, leaving 13 bases between them. Per germline, CDR1 SNHLY and CDR2 FYNNEI. This CDR3 has 15 amino acids. CDR3 residues: CASTKGGFSYNEQFF. The CDR3 DNA reads TGTGCCAGCACTAAGGGGGGGTTCTCCTACAATGAGCAGTTCTTC.

The chain links TRBV4-1 to TRBJ1-3; 9 positions match TRBD1. The CDR3 loop spans 16 amino acids. CDR1 is MGHRA, CDR2 YSYEKL, per germline. Germline trimming cut 2 bases from V and 7 bases from J; bases unmatched to any gene: 9. CDR3 sequence: CASSQTLGQGQNTIYF. The CDR3 DNA is TGCGCCAGCAGCCAAACCCTTGGACAGGGGCAGAACACCATATATTTT.

This clone has more than one count but fewer than ten. This chain uses TRBV4-2 with TRBJ1-5; TRBD1 is a possible D gene (5 bases). Per the germline V gene, CDR1 is LGHNA and CDR2 is YNFKEQ. Trimming removed 6 bases at V and 4 bases at J, with 22 bases between. The CDR3 is 17 residues long. CDR3 loop: CASSFQGRGFLNQPQHF. CDR3 coding DNA: TGTGCCAGCAGTTTCCAAGGGAGGGGTTTCCTAAATCAGCCCCAGCATTTT.

This clone was seen only once. The CDR3 nucleotides are TGTGCTAGTGGTTTGGGTGGGGACTCCCCGAATTTCCGCCACGAGCAGTACTTC. Translating it yields CASGLGGDSPNFRHEQYF. The chain employs TRBV12-5 and TRBJ2-7, with a tentative D call TRBD2 (6 bases). Germline lookup yields CDR1 LGHNT and CDR2 FRNRAP. CDR3 length: 18 residues. V was trimmed by 1 base and J by 5 bases, leaving 24 bases between them.

The chain joins TRBV6-4 to TRBJ2-1; D possibly corresponds to TRBD1 (6 bases). The CDR3 runs 13 residues. Germline-derived CDR1 and CDR2 are MRHNA and SNTAGT. V was pared by 4 bases and J by 5 bases, with 9 bases between. CDR3 nucleotide sequence: TGTGCCAGCAGTGGGACAGATAACAATGAGCAGTTCTTC. It yields the protein CASSGTDNNEQFF.